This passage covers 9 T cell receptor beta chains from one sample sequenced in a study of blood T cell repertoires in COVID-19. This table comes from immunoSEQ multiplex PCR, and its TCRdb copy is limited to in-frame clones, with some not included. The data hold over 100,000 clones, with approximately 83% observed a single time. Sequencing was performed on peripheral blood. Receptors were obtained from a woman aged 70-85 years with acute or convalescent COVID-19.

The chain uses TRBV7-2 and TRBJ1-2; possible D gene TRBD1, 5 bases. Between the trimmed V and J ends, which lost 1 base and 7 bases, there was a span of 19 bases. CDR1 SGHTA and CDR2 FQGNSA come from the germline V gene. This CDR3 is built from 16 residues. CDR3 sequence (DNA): TGTGCCAGCAGCTTAGGTGGAGGGGCCCCTTCTCCTGGCTACACCTTC. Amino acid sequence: CASSLGGGAPSPGYTF.

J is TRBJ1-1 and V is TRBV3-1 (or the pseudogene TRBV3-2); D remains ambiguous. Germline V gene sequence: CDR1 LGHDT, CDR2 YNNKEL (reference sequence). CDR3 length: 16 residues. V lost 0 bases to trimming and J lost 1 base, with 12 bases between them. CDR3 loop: CASSQDHRAGNTEAFF. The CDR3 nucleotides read TGTGCCAGCAGCCAAGATCACCGCGCAGGGAACACTGAAGCTTTCTTT.

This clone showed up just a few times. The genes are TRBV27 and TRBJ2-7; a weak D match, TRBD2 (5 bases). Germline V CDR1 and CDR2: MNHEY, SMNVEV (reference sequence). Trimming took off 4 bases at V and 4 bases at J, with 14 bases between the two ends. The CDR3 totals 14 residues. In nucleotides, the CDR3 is TGTGCCAGCAGTTACCAAGGACGCGGGTACGAGCAGTACTTC. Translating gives CASSYQGRGYEQYF.

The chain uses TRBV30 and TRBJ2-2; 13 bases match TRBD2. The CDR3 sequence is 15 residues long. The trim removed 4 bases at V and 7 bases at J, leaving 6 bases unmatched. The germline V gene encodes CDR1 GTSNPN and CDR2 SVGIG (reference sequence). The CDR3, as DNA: TGTGCCTGGACTGGACTAGCGGGAGCAAGCGGGGAGCTGTTTTTT. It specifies CAWTGLAGASGELFF.

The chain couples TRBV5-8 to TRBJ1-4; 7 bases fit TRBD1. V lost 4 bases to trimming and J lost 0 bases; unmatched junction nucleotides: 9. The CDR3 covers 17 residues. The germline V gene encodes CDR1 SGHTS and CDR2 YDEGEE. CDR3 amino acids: CASSRAGTVATNEKLFF. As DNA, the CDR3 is TGTGCCAGCAGCCGCGCCGGGACAGTTGCAACTAATGAAAAACTGTTTTTT.

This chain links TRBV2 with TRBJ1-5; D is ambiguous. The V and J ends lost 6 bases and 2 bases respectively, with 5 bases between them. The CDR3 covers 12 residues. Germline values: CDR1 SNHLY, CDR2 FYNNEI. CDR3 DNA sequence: TGTGCCAGCAGGGAGGGCAATCAGCCCCAGCATTTT. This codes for CASREGNQPQHF.

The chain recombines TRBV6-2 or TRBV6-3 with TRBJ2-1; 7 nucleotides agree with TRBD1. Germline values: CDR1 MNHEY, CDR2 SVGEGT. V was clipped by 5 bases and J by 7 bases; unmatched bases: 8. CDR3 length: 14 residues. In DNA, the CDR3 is TGTGCCAGCAGTCCCAGTCACAGGGGAAATGAGCAGTTCTTC. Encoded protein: CASSPSHRGNEQFF.

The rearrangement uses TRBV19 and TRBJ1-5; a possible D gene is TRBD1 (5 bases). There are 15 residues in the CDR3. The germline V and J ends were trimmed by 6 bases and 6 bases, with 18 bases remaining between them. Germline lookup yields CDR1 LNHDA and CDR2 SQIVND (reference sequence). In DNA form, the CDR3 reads TGTGCCAGTAGCTCGAAGGGGATGTTAGGTCAGCCCCAGCATTTT. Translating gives CASSSKGMLGQPQHF.

The CDR3 loop reads CASSERAGWGNEQFF. The DNA of the CDR3 is TGTGCCAGCAGTGAAAGGGCGGGGTGGGGCAATGAGCAGTTCTTC. The chain joins TRBV2 to TRBJ2-1; D is perhaps TRBD2 (6 bases). With 2 bases removed from V and 6 bases from J, the gap between germline ends came to 14 bases. The CDR3 is made up of 15 amino acids. The germline CDR1 and CDR2 sequences are SNHLY and FYNNEI. Full variable domain (outside the CDR3, taken from reference TRBV2 and TRBJ2-1): EPEVTQTPSHQVTQMGQEVILRCVPISNHLYFYWYRQILGQKVEFLVSFYNNEISEKSEIFDDQFSVERPDGSNFTLKIRSTKLEDSAMYFCASSERAGWGNEQFFGPGTRLTVL.